These 24 T cell receptor beta chains originate from one sample sequenced in a study of blood T cell repertoires in COVID-19. Only in-frame clones appear in the TCRdb table, and some are missing; sequencing was by immunoSEQ multiplex PCR. The table includes over 80,000 clones, approximately 86% detected once. Sequencing used peripheral blood. These TCRs come from a man older than 75 with active or convalescent COVID-19.

The V call is TRBV15, the J call TRBJ1-1; no clear D. This CDR3 has 13 residues. V was trimmed by 5 bases and J by 7 bases, leaving 14 bases between them. From germline, CDR1 is LNHNV and CDR2 YYDKDF (reference sequence). This chain's CDR3 is CATSWRYEGEAFF. CDR3 nucleotides: TGTGCCACCAGCTGGAGGTATGAGGGTGAAGCTTTCTTT. Full variable domain (missing parts from reference TRBV15 and TRBJ1-1): DAMVIQNPRYQVTQFGKPVTLSCSQTLNHNVMYWYQQKSSQAPKLLFHYYDKDFNNEADTPDNFQSRRPNTSFCFLDIRSPGLGDTAMYLCATSWRYEGEAFFGQGTRLTVV.

The rearrangement links TRBV27 to TRBJ1-6; perhaps TRBD1 as D (6 bases). This CDR3 comprises 15 residues. CDR1 is MNHEY, CDR2 SMNVEV, per germline (reference sequence). V lost 4 bases and J lost 3, with 10 bases in between. This CDR3 is CASSSGQSYNSPLHF. In DNA form, the CDR3 reads TGTGCCAGCAGTTCTGGACAGAGCTATAATTCACCCCTCCACTTT.

The chain is built from TRBV6-5 and TRBJ2-3; 7 nucleotides match TRBD2. The CDR3 sequence is 15 residues long. V was pared by 6 bases and J by 4 bases, with 10 bases of the junction left unmatched. The germline gives CDR1 MNHEY, CDR2 SVGAGI. The CDR3 here is CASRQSGGRADTQYF. CDR3 sequence (DNA): TGTGCCAGCAGACAGTCGGGCGGGAGAGCAGATACGCAGTATTTT.

V usage is TRBV9 and J usage is TRBJ2-1; 12 bases line up with TRBD2. After removal of 4 bases from V and 5 bases from J, the junction contained 4 bases not matched to a gene. CDR3 length: 15 residues. Germline-derived CDR1 and CDR2 are SGDLS and YYNGEE. The CDR3 DNA reads TGTGCCAGCAGCACTAGCGGGAGGCGGCACAATGAGCAGTTCTTC. Residues: CASSTSGRRHNEQFF.

The chain uses TRBV6-5 and TRBJ1-2, with TRBD1 as a possible D gene (5 bases). V was pared by 2 bases and J by 8 bases, with 15 bases between. The CDR3 loop spans 14 amino acids. Germline V lookup: CDR1 MNHEY, CDR2 SVGAGI. The CDR3 DNA reads TGTGCCAGCAGTTACCCGGAGGGTAGGGGCGGCTACACCTTC. This sequence encodes CASSYPEGRGGYTF.

Notes on this clone: A read error may explain this, as a much larger clone is one base away. The chain carries TRBV2 and TRBJ1-1; D is perhaps TRBD1 (5 bases). Germline V gene sequence: CDR1 SNHLY, CDR2 FYNNEI. This CDR3 region has 14 residues. Trimming stripped 7 bases from V and 4 bases from J, with 16 bases between. The CDR3 DNA follows: TGTGCCAGCACCCCAGGGTATGAGAGCACTGAAGCTTTCTTT. Protein sequence: CASTPGYESTEAFF.

The CDR3 sequence is CATSDGPGTIYEQYF. In DNA, the CDR3 is TGTGCCACCAGTGACGGACCGGGAACCATCTACGAGCAGTACTTC. V gene TRBV24-1 combines with J gene TRBJ2-7; D might be TRBD2 (5 bases). V lost 4 bases and J lost 3, with 15 bases in between. The CDR3 is 15 amino acids. Germline V gene data show CDR1 as KGHDR and CDR2 as SFDVKD.

This chain links TRBV9 with TRBJ1-3, with D hard to call. This CDR3 is 13 amino acids long. Germline V gene lookup returns CDR1 SGDLS and CDR2 YYNGEE. Between the trimmed V and J ends, which lost 3 bases and 8 bases, there was a span of 12 bases. For the CDR3, the DNA is TGTGCCAGCAGCGCCCGAGTCAGCGACACCATATATTTT. Protein: CASSARVSDTIYF.

The chain is built from TRBV4-1 and TRBJ1-6; TRBD1 agrees at 8 bases. Germline V gene data show CDR1 as MGHRA and CDR2 as YSYEKL. The V gene end was trimmed by 5 bases and the J gene end by 8 bases; junction bases not matched to a gene: 5. The CDR3 length is 14 residues. CDR3 coding DNA: TGCGCCAGCAGCTACGGACAGGGCGATTCACCCCTCCACTTT. Translated: CASSYGQGDSPLHF.

This clone was observed a few times. This chain uses TRBV2 with TRBJ1-2; D ambiguous. In germline, CDR1 is SNHLY, CDR2 FYNNEI. Trimming shortened V by 6 bases and J by 3 bases, and 11 bases separated the two germline ends. This CDR3 is 13 amino acids long. CDR3 sequence reads: CASSAPGHYGYTF. In DNA form, the CDR3 reads TGTGCCAGCAGCGCCCCAGGTCACTATGGCTACACCTTC.

The V gene is TRBV27, the J gene TRBJ2-2; 9 nucleotides match TRBD1. There are 15 residues in the CDR3. V trimming: 5 bases; J trimming: 7 bases; junction bases outside the gene matches: 8. CDR1 MNHEY and CDR2 SMNVEV come from the germline V gene (reference sequence). CDR3 amino acids: CASSSTVTGGGELFF. In DNA form, the CDR3 reads TGTGCCAGCAGTAGTACCGTGACAGGGGGCGGGGAGCTGTTTTTT.

V is TRBV2 and J is TRBJ1-1; tentatively, D is TRBD1 (5 bases). In germline, CDR1 is SNHLY, CDR2 FYNNEI. The V gene lost 7 bases and the J gene lost 1 base, with 10 bases spanning the gap. The CDR3 loop spans 13 amino acids. Here the CDR3 DNA reads TGTGCCAGCATCAGGGAACAGAACACTGAAGCTTTCTTT. Its translation is CASIREQNTEAFF.

J is TRBJ2-4 and V is TRBV3-1 (or the pseudogene TRBV3-2); 8 bases match TRBD1. The CDR3 has 15 amino acids. Germline V gene sequence: CDR1 LGHDT, CDR2 YNNKEL (reference sequence). V lost 4 bases to trimming and J lost 6 bases; unmatched junction nucleotides: 8. For the CDR3, the DNA is TGTGCCAGCAGCCGAGGCGGACAGGGATTAAACATTCAGTACTTC. It specifies CASSRGGQGLNIQYF.

The CDR3 DNA reads as TGTGCCAGCTCACCACGTGCTTTGATGAACAGGGCGTTTAAAAGTTCACCCCTCCACTTT. It codes for CASSPRALMNRAFKSSPLHF. The chain joins TRBV18 to TRBJ1-6; tentative D call: TRBD1 (6 bases). With 1 base removed from V and 9 bases from J, the gap between germline ends came to 28 bases. This CDR3 has 20 residues. The germline V gene has CDR1 KGHSH and CDR2 LQKENI.

The chain combines TRBV24-1 with TRBJ2-3, with D unclear. Germline assignment: CDR1 KGHDR and CDR2 SFDVKD. Deletions cut 5 bases from V and 2 bases from J, with 13 bases between. The CDR3 runs 15 residues. The CDR3 DNA follows: TGTGCCACCAGTGCCCCTGCAGGATTCACAGATACGCAGTATTTT. Protein: CATSAPAGFTDTQYF.

The chain combines TRBV30 with TRBJ1-3; TRBD1 agrees at 7 bases. Germline loops: CDR1 GTSNPN, CDR2 SVGIG (reference sequence). J lost 0 bases, V lost 4 bases, and 15 bases had no gene match. The CDR3 runs 18 residues. Written as DNA, the CDR3 is TGTGCCTGGAAGGCCAACGGGCTGGGACAGAGCTCTGGAAACACCATATATTTT. It yields the protein CAWKANGLGQSSGNTIYF.

Within the sample, this clone is medium-sized. The chain is built from TRBV15 and TRBJ2-5; 13 nucleotides line up with TRBD2. V shed 2 bases and J 1 base; nucleotides not matched to a gene: 1. This CDR3 comprises 16 residues. Per germline, CDR1 LNHNV and CDR2 YYDKDF (reference sequence). The DNA for the CDR3 is TGTGCCACCAGCAGAAGGACTAGCGGGAGCCAAGAGACCCAGTACTTC. Its translation: CATSRRTSGSQETQYF.

The CDR3 spells CASTNRPRGYTF. The CDR3 coding sequence is TGTGCCAGCACAAACAGGCCAAGGGGCTACACCTTC. The chain joins TRBV28 to TRBJ1-2, with D maybe TRBD1 (5 bases). V was trimmed by 7 bases and J by 8 bases, leaving 14 bases between them. Germline CDR1 MDHEN, CDR2 SYDVKM. CDR3 length: 12 residues.

The J gene is TRBJ2-7, the V gene TRBV4-1; 9 positions agree with TRBD2. CDR3 length: 15 amino acids. CDR1 and CDR2 from the germline V gene are MGHRA and YSYEKL. The V and J ends lost 3 bases and 6 bases, in that order; junction bases with no gene match: 9. The DNA of the CDR3 is TGCGCCAGCAGCCAGACTAGCGGTGGAATGACCGAGCAGTACTTC. Translated, it gives CASSQTSGGMTEQYF.

This chain uses TRBV25-1 with TRBJ2-7, with no clear D. This CDR3 spans 11 amino acids. V lost 8 bases, J lost 3 bases, and 8 bases lay in between. The germline V gene encodes CDR1 MGHDK and CDR2 SYGVNS. The CDR3 region is CASQSNYEQYF. The CDR3 DNA reads TGTGCCAGCCAATCCAACTACGAGCAGTACTTC.

V usage is TRBV9 and J usage is TRBJ2-1; 7 bases are a match to TRBD2. Per the germline V gene, CDR1 is SGDLS and CDR2 is YYNGEE. The CDR3 runs 15 residues. V trimming: 2 bases; J trimming: 3 bases; junction bases outside the gene matches: 5. CDR3 in amino acids: CASSVGRPSYNEQFF. The CDR3 region has the DNA TGTGCCAGCAGCGTCGGGAGGCCAAGCTACAATGAGCAGTTCTTC.

The gene calls are TRBV5-1 and TRBJ2-3, with D perhaps matching TRBD2 (7 bases). The CDR3 is 15 residues long. V lost 4 bases to trimming and J lost 5 bases, with 17 bases between them. Germline lookup yields CDR1 SGHRS and CDR2 YFSETQ. The CDR3 spells CASSAPSGGGDTQYF. The DNA of the CDR3 is TGCGCCAGCAGCGCACCTAGCGGAGGGGGAGATACGCAGTATTTT.

The chain recombines TRBV9 with TRBJ1-2; the D is unclear. Germline V lookup: CDR1 SGDLS, CDR2 YYNGEE. V dropped 1 base and J dropped 6 bases, with 7 bases sitting between them. CDR3 size: 12 residues. Written as DNA, the CDR3 is TGTGCCAGCAGCGTAAACCGGGATGGCTACACCTTC. Its protein product is CASSVNRDGYTF.

The gene calls are TRBV13 and TRBJ2-1; maybe TRBD2 (6 bases). The germline V gene encodes CDR1 PRHDT and CDR2 FYEKMQ (reference sequence). Trimming removed 4 bases from V and 7 bases from J, with 11 bases in between. The CDR3 length is 13 residues. This CDR3 is CASSSTGRNEQFF. CDR3 DNA: TGTGCCAGCAGCTCCACGGGGAGGAATGAGCAGTTCTTC.